This T cell receptor beta chain came from a study of blood T cell repertoires in COVID-19. Overall study: Samples came from the United States, Italy and Spain, spanning acute and convalescent COVID-19.

As handled by the study authors: How many nucleated cells were present was estimated from reference gene primer amplification. Sequencing was performed with immunoSEQ multiplex PCR; in TCRdb, only in-frame clones are kept and a portion is missing. Clone size and V and J calls were adopted from that table, with D and trimming inferred from the DNA. This table has roughly 20,000 clones, 86% appearing once. About this clone itself: Other DNA sequences in this sample translate to the same CDR3.

The germline V gene encodes CDR1 MNHNS and CDR2 SASEGT. The CDR3 is 16 amino acids. Trimming removed 2 bases from V and 1 base from J, with 14 bases in between. The chain employs TRBV6-1 and TRBJ2-5, with a possible D match to TRBD2 (6 bases). Sequencing was carried out using peripheral blood. This receptor was identified in a human donor in a cohort sampled during active COVID-19. The CDR3 nucleotides read TGTGCCAGCAGTGAACCCAGAATGGAGGGCCAAGAGACCCAGTACTTC. It encodes CASSEPRMEGQETQYF.